This T cell receptor beta chain is from a study of T-cell memory formation after mild COVID-19. The V and J ends lost 4 bases and 3 bases respectively, with 7 bases between them. Germline V gene data show CDR1 as SNHLY and CDR2 as FYNNEI. The CDR3 is 13 amino acids. One entry per CDR3 protein results from TCRdb running MiXCR on the 5' RACE reads. The table records approximately 400,000 distinct CDR3 sequences, approximately 24% of them present only once. This clonotype was observed a handful of times. The receptor was derived from an adult woman who had mild COVID-19 (a few samples of this study predate the infection). Cell type and time point are not known. The source material was PBMCs or a T cell subset sorted from them (not recorded which). The V gene is TRBV2, the J gene TRBJ1-5; D is unclear. The CDR3 region is CASSAQVNQPQHF. The CDR3 DNA follows: TGTGCCAGCAGTGCCCAGGTCAATCAGCCCCAGCATTTT.